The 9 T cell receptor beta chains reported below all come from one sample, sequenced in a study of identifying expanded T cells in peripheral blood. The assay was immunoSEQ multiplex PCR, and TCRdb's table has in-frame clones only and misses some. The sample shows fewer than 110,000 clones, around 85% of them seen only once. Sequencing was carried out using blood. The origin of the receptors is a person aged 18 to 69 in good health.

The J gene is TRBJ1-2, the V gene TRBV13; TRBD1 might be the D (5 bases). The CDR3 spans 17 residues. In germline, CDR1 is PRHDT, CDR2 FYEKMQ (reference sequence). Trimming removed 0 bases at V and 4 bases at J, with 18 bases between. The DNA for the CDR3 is TGTGCCAGCAGCTTAGGGGTTCCCTCCAGGGTTCTCTATGGCTACACCTTC. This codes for CASSLGVPSRVLYGYTF.

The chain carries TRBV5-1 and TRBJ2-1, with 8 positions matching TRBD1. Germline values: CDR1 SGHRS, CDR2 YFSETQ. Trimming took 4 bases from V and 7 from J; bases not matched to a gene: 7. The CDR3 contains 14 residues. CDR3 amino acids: CASSMDRARNEQFF. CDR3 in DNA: TGCGCCAGCAGCATGGACAGGGCTAGAAATGAGCAGTTCTTC. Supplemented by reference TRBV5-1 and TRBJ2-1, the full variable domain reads KAGVTQTPRYLIKTRGQQVTLSCSPISGHRSVSWYQQTPGQGLQFLFEYFSETQRNKGNFPGRFSGRQFSNSRSEMNVSTLELGDSALYLCASSMDRARNEQFFGPGTRLTVL.

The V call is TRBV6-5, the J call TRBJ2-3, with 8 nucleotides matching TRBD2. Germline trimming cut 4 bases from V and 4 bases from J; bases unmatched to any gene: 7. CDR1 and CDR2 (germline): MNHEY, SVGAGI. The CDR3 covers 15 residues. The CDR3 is CASSWSAGVADTQYF. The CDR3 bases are TGTGCCAGCAGTTGGTCAGCGGGGGTCGCAGATACGCAGTATTTT.

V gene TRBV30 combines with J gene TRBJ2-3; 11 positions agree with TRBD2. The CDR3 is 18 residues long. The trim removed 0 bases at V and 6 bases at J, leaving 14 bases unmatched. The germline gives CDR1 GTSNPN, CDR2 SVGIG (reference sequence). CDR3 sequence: CAWSVRVAGGDPADTQYF. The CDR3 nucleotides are TGTGCCTGGAGTGTAAGAGTAGCGGGGGGGGACCCTGCCGATACGCAGTATTTT.

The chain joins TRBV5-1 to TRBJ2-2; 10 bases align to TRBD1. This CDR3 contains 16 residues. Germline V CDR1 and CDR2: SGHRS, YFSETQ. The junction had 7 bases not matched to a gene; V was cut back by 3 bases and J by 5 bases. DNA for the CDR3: TGCGCCAGCAGCTACCAGGGACAGGGGAAAACCGGGGAGCTGTTTTTT. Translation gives CASSYQGQGKTGELFF. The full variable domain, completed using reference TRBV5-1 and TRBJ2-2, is KAGVTQTPRYLIKTRGQQVTLSCSPISGHRSVSWYQQTPGQGLQFLFEYFSETQRNKGNFPGRFSGRQFSNSRSEMNVSTLELGDSALYLCASSYQGQGKTGELFFGEGSRLTVL.

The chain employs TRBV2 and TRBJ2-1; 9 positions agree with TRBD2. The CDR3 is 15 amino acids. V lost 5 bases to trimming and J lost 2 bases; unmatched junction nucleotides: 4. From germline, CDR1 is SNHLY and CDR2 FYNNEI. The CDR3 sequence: CASSRSGGTYNEQFF. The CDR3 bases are TGTGCCAGCAGTCGAAGCGGGGGGACCTACAATGAGCAGTTCTTC.

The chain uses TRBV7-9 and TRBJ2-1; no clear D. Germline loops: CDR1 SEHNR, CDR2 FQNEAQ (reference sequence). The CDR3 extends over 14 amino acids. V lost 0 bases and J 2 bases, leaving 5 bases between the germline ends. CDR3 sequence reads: CASSLAGTYNEQFF. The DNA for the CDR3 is TGTGCCAGCAGCTTAGCGGGGACCTACAATGAGCAGTTCTTC.

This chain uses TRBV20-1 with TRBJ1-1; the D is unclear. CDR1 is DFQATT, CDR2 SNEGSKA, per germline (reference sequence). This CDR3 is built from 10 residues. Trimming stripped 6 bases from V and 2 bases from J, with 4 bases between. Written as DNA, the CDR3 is TGCAGTGCGGCTAACACTGAAGCTTTCTTT. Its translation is CSAANTEAFF.

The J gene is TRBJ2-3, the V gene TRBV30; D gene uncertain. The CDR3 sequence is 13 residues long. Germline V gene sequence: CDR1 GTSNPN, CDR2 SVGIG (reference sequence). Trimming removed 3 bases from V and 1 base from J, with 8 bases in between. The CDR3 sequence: CAWRHGRTDTQYF. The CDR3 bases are TGTGCCTGGAGACACGGCCGCACAGATACGCAGTATTTT.